This TCR beta chain was documented in a study of OX40 agonist ivuxolimab in advanced cancers. Profiled with immunoSEQ multiplex PCR; TCRdb holds only in-frame clones, not every one. There are tens of thousands of clones in the sample; more than 80% occur only once, and roughly 9.8% lies in the top ten. Germline V lookup: CDR1 MNHEY, CDR2 SVGAGI. V was shortened by 6 bases and J by 1 base, with 10 bases between the two germline ends. CDR3 length equals 14 residues. Material: CD4+ or CD8+ T cells sorted from blood, obtained in a trial of the OX40 agonist ivuxolimab. The genes are TRBV6-5 and TRBJ1-5, with D uncertain. This TCR derives from an adult with an advanced solid tumor such as melanoma, head and neck, liver or kidney cancer. The CDR3 nucleotides read TGTGCCAGCAGCCCGGGAGGAAGCAATCAGCCCCAGCATTTT. Protein: CASSPGGSNQPQHF.